Listed below are T cell receptor beta chains from one sample, sequenced in a study of siplizumab effects on memory and regulatory T cells. Assay used: immunoSEQ multiplex PCR; TCRdb lists only in-frame clones, some missing. The data contain some 120,000 clones, 90% to 95% of them singletons. The sample comprised non-Treg CD4+ T cells sorted from blood. The receptor source for this set is a human donor in good health. Both conserved end residues are part of each CDR3. D genes are given only for firm matches. Clone size is stated in some rows and not others, as once, few, many or a class when expanded.

V	D	size	J	DNA	CDR3
TRBV6-1	-	-	TRBJ1-2	TGTGCCAGCAGTGAACATCCTGGACAGACCCTATATGGCTACACCTTC	CASSEHPGQTLYGYTF
TRBV28	TRBD1	-	TRBJ1-2	TGTGCCAGCAGCCTGGGACAGCGGTGGGGCTACACCTTC	CASSLGQRWGYTF
TRBV29-1	-	-	TRBJ1-1	TGCAGCGTCTCCAGGGGAGGGGACACTGAAGCTTTCTTT	CSVSRGGDTEAFF
TRBV21-1	-	-	TRBJ1-4	TGTGCCAGCAGCGTAACAGGGGGCCTACGGGAAAAACTGTTTTTT	CASSVTGGLREKLFF
TRBV5-1	-	once	TRBJ2-1	TGCGCCAGCAGCTGGGGGGACTACAATGAGCAGTTCTTC	CASSWGDYNEQFF
TRBV19	-	-	TRBJ2-2	TGTGCCAGTCCCGACAAGAACACCGGGGAGCTGTTTTTT	CASPDKNTGELFF
TRBV5-6	-	-	TRBJ2-2	TGTGCCAGCAGTCCCGGGCCCTTCACGAACACCGGGGAGCTGTTTTTT	CASSPGPFTNTGELFF
TRBV11-2	-	-	TRBJ1-2	TGTGCCAGCAGCTCCCGGACGGACTATGGCTACACCTTC	CASSSRTDYGYTF
TRBV20-1	-	-	TRBJ1-3	TGCAGTGCCTCCGGAAACACCATATATTTT	CSASGNTIYF
TRBV7-9	-	-	TRBJ1-1	TGTGCCAGCAGTTCCAGCGGGGGGTCGGGTGAAGCTTTCTTT	CASSSSGGSGEAFF
TRBV15	-	once	TRBJ2-5	TGTGCCACCAGCAGAAGAGATGGACGGGCATCGGAGACCCAGTACTTC	CATSRRDGRASETQYF
TRBV6-1	-	-	TRBJ1-5	TGTGCCAGCAGCGAAAGGGATGGGAATCAGCCCCAGCATTTT	CASSERDGNQPQHF
TRBV5-1	-	-	TRBJ1-1	TGCGCCAGCAGCTGGGTAGGATCGGAGAACACTGAAGCTTTCTTT	CASSWVGSENTEAFF
TRBV29-1	-	-	TRBJ1-4	TGCAGCGGGTCGAGAGGGACCTATAATGAAAAACTGTTTTTT	CSGSRGTYNEKLFF
TRBV5-1	-	-	TRBJ2-1	TGCGCCAGCAGCCAGATGGCGGTTGAGCAGTTCTTC	CASSQMAVEQFF
TRBV29-1	-	-	TRBJ2-1	TGCAGCGTTGAAACTCGTCTAGCGATGGATGAGCAGTTCTTC	CSVETRLAMDEQFF
TRBV4-1	TRBD2	-	TRBJ2-1	TGCGCCAGCATGATCAGGGGGGGACTAGCGGGGAAGGATGAGCAGTTCTTC	CASMIRGGLAGKDEQFF
TRBV5-1	TRBD1	once	TRBJ1-5	TGCGCCAGCAGCCCGACAGGGGGCAATCAGCCCCAGCATTTT	CASSPTGGNQPQHF
TRBV2	-	-	TRBJ1-1	TGTGCCAGCAGTGCCCAGGGGATTAGCAACACTGAAGCTTTCTTT	CASSAQGISNTEAFF
TRBV18	-	few	TRBJ2-5	TGTGCCAGCTCACCAAACCAAGAGACCCAGTACTTC	CASSPNQETQYF
TRBV11-2	TRBD1	-	TRBJ1-2	TGTGCCAGCAGCCCGGGACAGACCTATGGCTACACCTTC	CASSPGQTYGYTF
TRBV18	TRBD1	-	TRBJ1-1	TGTGCCAGCTCACCGCAGGGGGCGAACACTGAAGCTTTCTTT	CASSPQGANTEAFF
TRBV29-1	TRBD2	-	TRBJ2-3	TGCAGCGTTGATGCGCGGGGGGGAGTAGATACGCAGTATTTT	CSVDARGGVDTQYF
TRBV5-1	-	once	TRBJ2-2	TGCGCCAGCAGAATGGCCCTTACGAACACCGGGGAGCTGTTTTTT	CASRMALTNTGELFF
TRBV6-6	-	-	TRBJ1-4	TGTGCCAGCAGGGATGGTGGGGTAACTAATGAAAAACTGTTTTTT	CASRDGGVTNEKLFF
TRBV9	-	-	TRBJ2-3	TGTGCCAGCAGCGCAGGAACTCCCTCAGGGACAGATACGCAGTATTTT	CASSAGTPSGTDTQYF
TRBV9	TRBD1	-	TRBJ2-5	TGTGCCAGCAGCGTAGGGGACAGGGTGGGGACCCAGTACTTC	CASSVGDRVGTQYF
TRBV11-2	-	-	TRBJ1-6	TGTGCCAGCAGCTTAGGATGGGTAGGCGGTTCACCCCTCCACTTT	CASSLGWVGGSPLHF
TRBV7-3	-	few	TRBJ2-4	TGTGCCAGCAGCTTAATAGGGCTGACAGGTGTGGTGGACAAAAACATTCAGTACTTC	CASSLIGLTGVVDKNIQYF